This passage covers 22 T cell receptor beta chains from one sample sequenced in a study of OX40 agonist ivuxolimab in advanced cancers. Using immunoSEQ multiplex PCR, the repertoire was profiled, and TCRdb retains in-frame clones only, with some absent. The sample holds about 80,000 clones; approximately 89% are singletons and the top ten take approximately 0.2%. Sequences were derived from CD4+ or CD8+ T cells sorted from blood, sampled in a trial of the OX40 agonist ivuxolimab. These receptors were collected from an adult with an advanced solid tumor such as melanoma, head and neck, liver or kidney cancer.

This rearrangement joins TRBV19 to TRBJ1-2; D not certain. The V gene lost 3 bases and the J gene lost 4 bases, with 6 bases spanning the gap. Germline assignment: CDR1 LNHDA and CDR2 SQIVND (reference sequence). The length of the CDR3 is 12 residues. In nucleotides, the CDR3 is TGTGCCAGTAGTATGGTCAGCTATGGCTACACCTTC. It yields the protein CASSMVSYGYTF.

The V call is TRBV5-4, the J call TRBJ2-7; the match to TRBD1 covers 7 bases. This CDR3 region has 15 residues. Germline CDR1 reads SGHNT; CDR2 reads YYREEE (reference sequence). With V trimmed by 3 bases and J by 5 bases, 11 bases remained unmatched. The CDR3 nucleotides read TGTGCCAGCAGCTCGATGACAGGGTGGTCCCACGAGCAGTACTTC. Protein product: CASSSMTGWSHEQYF.

Written as DNA, the CDR3 is TGTGCCACGCGCCTTTTAGGGGACCAGCCCCAGCATTTT. Protein product: CATRLLGDQPQHF. The chain combines TRBV27 with TRBJ1-5; perhaps TRBD1 as D (5 bases). Trimming took off 10 bases at V and 7 bases at J, with 17 bases between the two ends. Germline loops: CDR1 MNHEY, CDR2 SMNVEV (reference sequence). The CDR3 extends over 13 amino acids.

As concerns this clone: At one boundary the junction diverges from the germline segment, which might be a read error. This chain connects TRBV2 to TRBJ2-1; D call uncertain. The CDR3 has 15 residues. CDR1 is SNHLY and CDR2 is FYNNEI in the germline V gene. This CDR3 reads CASSEVRTSNNEQFF. In nucleotides, the CDR3 is TGTGCCAGCAGTGAAGTGAGGACCTCCAACAATGAGCAGTTCTTC.

The V and J genes are TRBV25-1 and TRBJ1-2, with unresolved D. The V and J ends lost 4 bases and 4 bases respectively, with 10 bases between them. The CDR3 has 13 amino acids. CDR1 is MGHDK and CDR2 is SYGVNS in the germline V gene. The CDR3 bases are TGTGCCAGCAGTGTAACCGGGATCTATGGCTACACCTTC. Encoded protein: CASSVTGIYGYTF.

V gene TRBV5-1 combines with J gene TRBJ2-5; unclear D gene. The ends were cut back, 4 bases at V and 2 bases at J, with 6 bases in the middle. CDR3 length: 12 residues. Germline V gene data show CDR1 as SGHRS and CDR2 as YFSETQ. The DNA of the CDR3 is TGCGCCAGCAGCATACCTCAAGAGACCCAGTACTTC. It specifies CASSIPQETQYF.

This clone was observed a single time. The chain carries TRBV30 and TRBJ1-3; D not certain. There are 16 residues in the CDR3. V lost 1 base, J lost 4 bases, and 17 bases lay in between. Germline V gene lookup returns CDR1 GTSNPN and CDR2 SVGIG (reference sequence). CDR3 in DNA: TGTGCCTGGAGTGCTCTTGATTCTAACTGGGGAAACACCATATATTTT. It specifies CAWSALDSNWGNTIYF.

The CDR3 sequence is CASSQDLGRGSGNTIYF. The CDR3 bases are TGTGCCAGCAGCCAAGATCTCGGCAGGGGCTCTGGAAACACCATATATTTT. The rearrangement joins TRBV4-2 to TRBJ1-3, with a tentative D call TRBD1 (6 bases). The V end was cut by 0 bases, the J end by 0 bases, with 12 bases between. The germline V gene has CDR1 LGHNA and CDR2 YNFKEQ. The CDR3 has 17 amino acids.

This sequence joins TRBV6-5 and TRBJ2-2, with D hard to call. V shed 6 bases and J shed 7 bases, with 12 bases lying between them. CDR3 size: 13 residues. CDR1 is MNHEY, CDR2 SVGAGI, per germline. The CDR3 bases are TGTGCCAGCAGCGAGATGATCTTCGGGGAGCTGTTTTTT. Its protein product is CASSEMIFGELFF.

The chain uses TRBV6-6 and TRBJ2-3; D possibly corresponds to TRBD2 (7 bases). The CDR3 has 14 residues. Between the trimmed V and J ends, which lost 4 bases and 2 bases, there was a span of 10 bases. Germline-derived CDR1 and CDR2 are MNHNY and SVGAGI (reference sequence). The CDR3 protein is CASSSRGATDTQYF. Written as DNA, the CDR3 is TGTGCCAGCAGTTCCCGGGGGGCCACAGATACGCAGTATTTT.

This chain connects TRBV5-4 to TRBJ2-5; 7 bases fit TRBD1. Trimming at V came to 4 bases and at J to 5 bases, leaving 11 bases not matched to a gene. Germline V gene sequence: CDR1 SGHNT, CDR2 YYREEE (reference sequence). CDR3 length: 15 amino acids. CDR3 loop: CASSPRQGGAETQYF. The CDR3 DNA reads TGTGCCAGCAGCCCGCGACAGGGCGGTGCGGAGACCCAGTACTTC.

The chain uses TRBV2 and TRBJ1-1, with D hard to call. CDR3 size: 16 residues. With 2 bases removed from V and 5 bases from J, the gap between germline ends came to 18 bases. Germline CDR1 is SNHLY and CDR2 is FYNNEI. The CDR3 loop is CASSEFNRRARTEAFF. CDR3 nucleotides: TGTGCCAGCAGTGAATTTAACCGAAGGGCTCGGACTGAAGCTTTCTTT.

This clone was picked up one time. The chain links TRBV5-4 to TRBJ1-2; D gene uncertain. The CDR3 runs to 14 residues. V was clipped by 0 bases and J by 4 bases, with 10 bases between them. The germline V gene has CDR1 SGHNT and CDR2 YYREEE (reference sequence). The CDR3 loop reads CASSLEPAGYGYTF. The CDR3 DNA reads as TGTGCCAGCAGCTTGGAGCCAGCTGGCTATGGCTACACCTTC.

The rearrangement links TRBV5-1 to TRBJ1-6; D gene ambiguous. The germline gives CDR1 SGHRS, CDR2 YFSETQ. V was trimmed by 0 bases and J by 7 bases, leaving 11 bases between them. There are 15 residues in the CDR3. CDR3 amino acids: CASSLEPGINSPLHF. The CDR3 nucleotides are TGCGCCAGCAGCTTGGAGCCAGGAATCAATTCACCCCTCCACTTT.

The count of this clone is one. This chain links TRBV9 with TRBJ1-2, with TRBD1 as a possible D gene (6 bases). CDR1 is SGDLS and CDR2 is YYNGEE in the germline V gene. The V gene lost 0 bases and the J gene lost 7 bases, with 10 bases spanning the gap. The CDR3 covers 13 residues. The CDR3, as DNA: TGTGCCAGCAGCGTAGAAGTAGGGGGTGGCTACACCTTC. Residues: CASSVEVGGGYTF.

This clone is a singleton in its sample. The chain links TRBV4-2 to TRBJ1-1; no clear D gene. From germline, CDR1 is LGHNA and CDR2 YNFKEQ. This CDR3 contains 15 residues. V gave up 1 base and J gave up 8 bases, with 17 bases separating them. CDR3 nucleotide sequence: TGTGCCAGCAGCCAAGCTTCGGGCTTGTATCCCGAAGCTTTCTTT. Translated, it gives CASSQASGLYPEAFF.

This chain links TRBV27 with TRBJ1-4; possible D gene TRBD1, 6 bases. This CDR3 has 16 residues. Trimming shortened V by 5 bases and J by 13 bases, and 26 bases separated the two germline ends. Germline CDR1 reads MNHEY; CDR2 reads SMNVEV (reference sequence). The CDR3 sequence: CASSPLGGRSKGGLFF. The CDR3 bases are TGTGCCAGCAGTCCTCTTGGGGGGAGGTCCAAGGGGGGACTGTTTTTT. The full variable domain, its missing parts supplied by reference TRBV27 and TRBJ1-4, is EAQVTQNPRYLITVTGKKLTVTCSQNMNHEYMSWYRQDPGLGLRQIYYSMNVEVTDKGDVPEGYKVSRKEKRNFPLILESPSPNQTSLYFCASSPLGGRSKGGLFFGSGTQLSVL.

The chain couples TRBV5-1 to TRBJ1-1; TRBD1 matches 9 bases. The CDR3 is 15 residues long. With 0 bases clipped from V and 9 bases from J, the junction kept 9 bases outside the gene matches. In germline, CDR1 is SGHRS, CDR2 YFSETQ. In DNA, the CDR3 is TGCGCCAGCAGCTTGGATGGGACAGGGTGGGGTAAAGCTTTCTTT. This translates into CASSLDGTGWGKAFF.

This clone was recorded only once. The chain employs TRBV5-1 and TRBJ1-5; no clear D. Germline V CDR1 and CDR2: SGHRS, YFSETQ. V lost 0 bases, J lost 3 bases, and 10 bases lay in between. This CDR3 region has 15 residues. The CDR3, as DNA: TGCGCCAGCAGCTTGGCCGCTGGCCCCAATCAGCCCCAGCATTTT. Translated: CASSLAAGPNQPQHF.

The chain employs TRBV10-2 and TRBJ2-7; 10 nucleotides line up with TRBD2. The CDR3 sequence is 15 residues long. Unmatched junction bases numbered 10, after V lost 6 bases and J lost 5 bases. Germline V gene sequence: CDR1 WSHSY, CDR2 SAAADI. CDR3 amino acids: CASRDPSGGRDEQYF. As DNA, the CDR3 is TGCGCCAGCAGGGATCCTAGCGGGGGCAGGGACGAGCAGTACTTC.

This chain uses TRBV19 with TRBJ1-2; D call uncertain. Germline CDR1 and CDR2: LNHDA and SQIVND (reference sequence). CDR3 length equals 11 residues. Trimming pared 6 bases from V and 6 bases from J, leaving 8 bases between. The CDR3 DNA reads TGTGCCAGTAGGAAGGGTGATGGCTACACCTTC. Translated: CASRKGDGYTF.

Here the CDR3 DNA reads TGTGCCGTCGGCCGGGACAGGGGCTCTGGAAACACCATATATTTT. Protein: CAVGRDRGSGNTIYF. The chain carries TRBV30 and TRBJ1-3; 10 bases map to TRBD1. The CDR3 has 15 amino acids. The trim removed 8 bases at V and 0 bases at J, leaving 7 bases unmatched. Germline V CDR1 and CDR2: GTSNPN, SVGIG (reference sequence).